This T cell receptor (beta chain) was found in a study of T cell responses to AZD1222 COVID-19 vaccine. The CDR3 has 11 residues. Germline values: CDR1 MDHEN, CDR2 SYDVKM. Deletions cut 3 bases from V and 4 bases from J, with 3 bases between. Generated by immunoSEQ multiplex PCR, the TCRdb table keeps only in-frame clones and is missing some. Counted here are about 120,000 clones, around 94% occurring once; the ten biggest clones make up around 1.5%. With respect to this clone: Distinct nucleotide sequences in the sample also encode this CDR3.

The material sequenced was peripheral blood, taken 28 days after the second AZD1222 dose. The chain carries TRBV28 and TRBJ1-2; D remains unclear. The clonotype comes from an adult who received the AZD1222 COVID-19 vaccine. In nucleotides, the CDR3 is TGTGCCAGCAGTTTTCCCTATGGCTACACCTTC. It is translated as CASSFPYGYTF.